This passage covers 14 T cell receptor beta chains from one sample sequenced in a study of vaccination effects on CD4 cells after COVID-19 (dated by TCRdb to 2022 to 2024). For these receptors, no antigen is known. To identify antigen-specific CD4+ T cell clonotypes by their expansion, the ViraFEST assay first stimulated PBMC with viral peptide pools and then applied TCR sequencing. After more than 9 days of culture, CD4+ T cells were isolated with the EasySep CD4+ T cell isolation kit. Each participant received two doses of an mRNA SARS-CoV-2 vaccine, either BNT162b2 or mRNA-1273. Preparation of the library involved the immunoSEQ multiplex PCR assay. Not all clones reach the TCRdb copy of this immuneACCESS table, which keeps in-frame sequences only. Checked studies attribute under half of the gap to unresolved V genes and leave the rest unexplained. In this sample the table shows around 20,000 clones, around 69% of which occur a single time. The top ten constitute around a tenth of the sample.

The source was CD4+ T cells from PBMCs cultured with HCoV-229E spike peptides, collected after COVID-19 vaccination. This sample's cell subset or site label indicates: HCoV-229E spike overlapping peptide pool stimulation. These receptors came from a human donor who received a COVID-19 vaccine.

The chain is built from TRBV24-1 and TRBJ1-4, with D unclear. Per germline, CDR1 KGHDR and CDR2 SFDVKD. V gave up 2 bases and J gave up 8 bases, with 5 bases separating them. The CDR3 length is 12 residues. CDR3 DNA sequence: TGTGCCACCAGTGATTCGAGGGAAAAACTGTTTTTT. Translation: CATSDSREKLFF.

V and J are TRBV12-3 or TRBV12-4 and TRBJ1-1, with no clear D. This CDR3 comprises 13 residues. V dropped 2 bases and J dropped 5 bases, with 9 bases sitting between them. CDR3 bases: TGTGCCAGCAGTTTAAGTTGGCGGACTGAAGCTTTCTTT. Translated: CASSLSWRTEAFF.

The chain couples TRBV10-3 to TRBJ2-5, with D uncertain. The V end was cut by 9 bases, the J end by 2 bases, with 10 bases between. Germline-derived CDR1 and CDR2 are ENHRY and SYGVKD. The CDR3 totals 12 residues. Written as DNA, the CDR3 is TGTGCCATAGGACCCGGACAAGAGACCCAGTACTTC. This gives the protein CAIGPGQETQYF.

The J gene is TRBJ2-5, the V gene TRBV11-2; TRBD1 or TRBD2 may be the D gene (5 bases each). Trimming cost V 4 bases and J 2 bases, with 8 bases left between them. Germline CDR1 and CDR2: SGHAT and FQNNGV. The CDR3 runs 13 residues. The CDR3 region is CASSYGAQETQYF. The CDR3 DNA sequence: TGTGCCAGCAGCTACGGGGCTCAAGAGACCCAGTACTTC.

The rearrangement links TRBV4-2 to TRBJ2-3; D remains ambiguous. Germline V CDR1 and CDR2: LGHNA, YNFKEQ. This CDR3 region has 15 residues. V lost 1 base and J lost 0, with 8 bases in between. The CDR3 bases are TGTGCCAGCAGCCAAGCCAGTTTTAGCACAGATACGCAGTATTTT. Translated: CASSQASFSTDTQYF.

The V gene is TRBV5-1, the J gene TRBJ1-4, with TRBD1 matching 7 bases. In germline, CDR1 is SGHRS, CDR2 YFSETQ. The CDR3 sequence is 14 residues long. V trimming: 4 bases; J trimming: 7 bases; junction bases outside the gene matches: 7. CDR3 residues: CASSLQGRAEKLFF. CDR3 bases: TGCGCCAGCAGCCTACAGGGGAGAGCTGAAAAACTGTTTTTT.

This clone was picked up a small number of times. The chain couples TRBV7-9 to TRBJ2-3, with D perhaps TRBD1 (6 bases). V was cut by 5 bases and J by 6 bases, with 9 bases left in between. CDR3 length equals 12 residues. In germline, CDR1 is SEHNR, CDR2 FQNEAQ (reference sequence). CDR3 coding DNA: TGTGCCAGCAGCCCCCAGGGGGATACGCAGTATTTT. Amino acids: CASSPQGDTQYF.

CDR3 DNA: TGCGCCAGCACCGGGCAGGGTGTCGGTAATGAAAAACTGTTTTTT. It codes for CASTGQGVGNEKLFF. The genes are TRBV5-1 and TRBJ1-4; a possible D gene is TRBD1 (5 bases). The CDR3 has 15 residues. Trimming left V 6 bases short and J 4 bases short, with 16 bases between. Germline loops: CDR1 SGHRS, CDR2 YFSETQ.

CDR3 region: CASSSNRDRDYNEQFF. The CDR3 DNA sequence: TGTGCCAGCAGCTCGAATCGGGACAGGGACTACAATGAGCAGTTCTTC. The genes are TRBV7-2 and TRBJ2-1, with 9 nucleotides matching TRBD1. The J segment lost 3 bases and the V segment lost 4 bases, leaving 7 bases of the junction unmatched. Germline CDR1 reads SGHTA; CDR2 reads FQGNSA. The CDR3 has 16 residues. The entire variable domain, with the rest obtained from reference TRBV7-2 and TRBJ2-1, is as follows: GAGVSQSPSNKVTEKGKDVELRCDPISGHTALYWYRQSLGQGLEFLIYFQGNSAPDKSGLPSDRFSAERTGGSVSTLTIQRTQQEDSAVYLCASSSNRDRDYNEQFFGPGTRLTVL.

The CDR3 here is CASSKELAGASEQYF. CDR3 nucleotides: TGTGCCAGCAGCAAAGAACTAGCGGGGGCCTCCGAGCAGTACTTC. This chain joins TRBV21-1 and TRBJ2-7; TRBD2 is the table's D call, not checked against the DNA. TRBV21-1 corresponds to a pseudogene. The CDR3 covers 15 residues.

This clone was recorded a few times. The chain couples TRBV7-9 to TRBJ1-6; 11 positions agree with TRBD1. There are 17 residues in the CDR3. V shed 1 base and J 8 bases; nucleotides not matched to a gene: 7. Germline V gives CDR1 SEHNR, CDR2 FQNEAQ (reference sequence). The CDR3 is CASSLEPGTGGYSPLHF. CDR3 in DNA: TGTGCCAGCAGCTTAGAACCCGGGACAGGGGGTTATTCACCCCTCCACTTT. Filled out from reference TRBV7-9 and TRBJ1-6, the complete variable domain reads DTGVSQNPRHKITKRGQNVTFRCDPISEHNRLYWYRQTLGQGPEFLTYFQNEAQLEKSRLLSDRFSAERPKGSFSTLEIQRTEQGDSAMYLCASSLEPGTGGYSPLHFGNGTRLTVT.

A single count supports this clone. The genes are TRBV6-4 and TRBJ2-1, with TRBD2 matching 11 bases. The CDR3 extends over 16 amino acids. CDR1 is MRHNA, CDR2 SNTAGT, per germline. The V and J ends lost 3 bases and 4 bases, in that order; junction bases with no gene match: 5. CDR3 sequence: CASSEAGTSGYNEQFF. CDR3 nucleotide sequence: TGTGCCAGCAGTGAGGCCGGGACTAGCGGATACAATGAGCAGTTCTTC.

This clone occurred a few times. This rearrangement joins TRBV20-1 to TRBJ1-2, with no clear D. The germline V gene encodes CDR1 DFQATT and CDR2 SNEGSKA (reference sequence). The CDR3 contains 11 residues. Trimming cost V 3 bases and J 5 bases, with 7 bases left between them. The CDR3 region has the DNA TGCAGTGCTAGGCCGGATTATGGCTACACCTTC. Translation gives CSARPDYGYTF.

The V call is TRBV27, the J call TRBJ1-2, with 9 bases lining up with TRBD1. Trimming cost V 2 bases and J 8 bases; bases outside gene matches: 9. Germline CDR1 and CDR2: MNHEY and SMNVEV (reference sequence). This CDR3 comprises 15 residues. The CDR3 nucleotides are TGTGCCAGCAGTTTAGGGACAGGGCCTTTGGGGGGCTACACCTTC. Translating gives CASSLGTGPLGGYTF.